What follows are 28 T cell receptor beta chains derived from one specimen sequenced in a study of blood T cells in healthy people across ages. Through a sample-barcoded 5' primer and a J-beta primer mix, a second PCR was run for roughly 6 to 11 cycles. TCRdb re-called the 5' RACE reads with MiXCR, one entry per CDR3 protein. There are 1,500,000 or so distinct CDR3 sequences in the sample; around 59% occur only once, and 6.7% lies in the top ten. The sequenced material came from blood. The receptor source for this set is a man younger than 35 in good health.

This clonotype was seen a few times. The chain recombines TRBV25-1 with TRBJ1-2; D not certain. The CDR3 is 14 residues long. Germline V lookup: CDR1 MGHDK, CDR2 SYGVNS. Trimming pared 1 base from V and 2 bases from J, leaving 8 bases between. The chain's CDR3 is CASSESAENYGYTF. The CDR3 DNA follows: TGTGCCAGCAGTGAATCAGCAGAGAACTATGGCTACACCTTC.

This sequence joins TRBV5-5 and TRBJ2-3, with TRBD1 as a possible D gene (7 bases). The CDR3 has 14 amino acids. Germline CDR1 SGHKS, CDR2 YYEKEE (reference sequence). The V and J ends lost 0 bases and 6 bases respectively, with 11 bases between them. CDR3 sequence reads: CASSLVAGGDTQYF. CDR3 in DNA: TGTGCCAGCAGCTTGGTGGCAGGGGGGGATACGCAGTATTTT.

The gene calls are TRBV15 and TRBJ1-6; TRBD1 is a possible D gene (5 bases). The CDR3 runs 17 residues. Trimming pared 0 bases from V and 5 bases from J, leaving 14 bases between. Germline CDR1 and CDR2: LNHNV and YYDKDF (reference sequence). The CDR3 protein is CATSRDAGRRNNSPLHF. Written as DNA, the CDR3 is TGTGCCACCAGCAGAGATGCAGGGAGGAGAAATAATTCACCCCTCCACTTT.

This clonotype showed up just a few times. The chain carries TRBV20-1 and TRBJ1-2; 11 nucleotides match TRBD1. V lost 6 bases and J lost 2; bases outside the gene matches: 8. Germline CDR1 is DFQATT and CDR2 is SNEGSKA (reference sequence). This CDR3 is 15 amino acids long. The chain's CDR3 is CSAFPGQGGNYGYTF. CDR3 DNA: TGCAGTGCCTTCCCGGGACAGGGGGGGAACTATGGCTACACCTTC.

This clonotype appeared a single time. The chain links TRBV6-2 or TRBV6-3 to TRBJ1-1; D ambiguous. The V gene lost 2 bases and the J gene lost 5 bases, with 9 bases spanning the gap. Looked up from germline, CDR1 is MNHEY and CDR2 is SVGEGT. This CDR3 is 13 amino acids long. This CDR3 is CASSYGEKTEAFF. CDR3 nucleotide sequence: TGTGCCAGCAGTTACGGGGAGAAGACTGAAGCTTTCTTT.

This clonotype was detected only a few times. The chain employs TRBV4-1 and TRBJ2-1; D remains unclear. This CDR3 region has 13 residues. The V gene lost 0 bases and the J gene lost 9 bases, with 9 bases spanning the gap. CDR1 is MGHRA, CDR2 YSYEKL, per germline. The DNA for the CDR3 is TGCGCCAGCAGCCAAGATTGGCGGAGTGAGCAGTTCTTC. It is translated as CASSQDWRSEQFF.

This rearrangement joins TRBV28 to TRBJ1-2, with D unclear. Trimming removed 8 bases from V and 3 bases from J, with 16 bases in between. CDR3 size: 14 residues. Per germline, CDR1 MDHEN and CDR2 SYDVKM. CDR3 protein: CASAYGRGDYGYTF. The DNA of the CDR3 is TGTGCCAGCGCTTACGGCCGAGGCGACTATGGCTACACCTTC.

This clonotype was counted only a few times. CDR3 protein: CASSQGGGKTQYF. The CDR3 coding sequence is TGTGCCAGCAGCCAAGGCGGGGGTAAGACCCAGTACTTC. This chain connects TRBV3-1 to TRBJ2-5, with 7 bases lining up with TRBD2. Unmatched junction bases numbered 2, after V lost 1 base and J lost 6 bases. Germline V gives CDR1 LGHDT, CDR2 YNNKEL (reference sequence). CDR3 length: 13 residues.

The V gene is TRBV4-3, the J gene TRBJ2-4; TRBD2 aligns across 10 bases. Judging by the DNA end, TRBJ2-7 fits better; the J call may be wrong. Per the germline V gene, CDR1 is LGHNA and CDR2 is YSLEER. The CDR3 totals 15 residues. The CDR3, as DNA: TGCGCCAGCAGTAGGATTTCTAGCGGGGGTTACGAGCAGTACTTC. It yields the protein CASSRISSGGYEQYF.

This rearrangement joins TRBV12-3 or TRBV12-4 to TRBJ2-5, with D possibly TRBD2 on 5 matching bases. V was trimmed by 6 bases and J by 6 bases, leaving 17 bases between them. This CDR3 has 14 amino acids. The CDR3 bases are TGTGCCAGCAGACCCGGTCGGGGTGCCCAGACCCAGTACTTC. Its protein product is CASRPGRGAQTQYF.

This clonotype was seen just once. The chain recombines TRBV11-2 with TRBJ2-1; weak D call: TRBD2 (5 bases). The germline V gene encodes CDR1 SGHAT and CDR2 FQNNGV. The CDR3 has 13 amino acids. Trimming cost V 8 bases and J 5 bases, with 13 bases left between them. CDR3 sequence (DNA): TGTGCCAGCTACCCGGGGAGAGACAATGAGCAGTTCTTC. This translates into CASYPGRDNEQFF.

The CDR3 spells CASTSPPGDMKETQYF. CDR3 sequence (DNA): TGTGCCAGCACGTCACCCCCGGGAGACATGAAAGAGACCCAGTACTTC. The rearrangement joins TRBV6-2 or TRBV6-3 to TRBJ2-5; a weak D match, TRBD2 (6 bases). V was pared by 7 bases and J by 3 bases, with 21 bases between. The CDR3 runs 16 residues. CDR1 and CDR2 (germline): MNHEY, SVGEGT.

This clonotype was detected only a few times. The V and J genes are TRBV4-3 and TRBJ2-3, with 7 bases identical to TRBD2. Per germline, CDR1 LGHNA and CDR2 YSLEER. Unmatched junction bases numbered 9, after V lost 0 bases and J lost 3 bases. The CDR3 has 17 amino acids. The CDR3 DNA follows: TGCGCCAGCAGCCAAGATAGTGGGGGGGACGGAACAGATACGCAGTATTTT. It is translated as CASSQDSGGDGTDTQYF.

The chain's CDR3 is CASSQGRGTPYEQYF. CDR3 DNA sequence: TGTGCCAGCAGCCAAGGGAGGGGGACTCCCTACGAGCAGTACTTC. The chain couples TRBV4-2 to TRBJ2-7; D could derive from TRBD1 or TRBD2 (6 bases each). Germline CDR1 is LGHNA and CDR2 is YNFKEQ. CDR3 length equals 15 residues. V was trimmed by 1 base and J by 2 bases, leaving 12 bases between them.

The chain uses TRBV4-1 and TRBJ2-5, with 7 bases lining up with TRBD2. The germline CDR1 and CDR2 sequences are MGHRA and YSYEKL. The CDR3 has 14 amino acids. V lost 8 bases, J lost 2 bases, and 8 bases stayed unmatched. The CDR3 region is CASAHTGLQETQYF. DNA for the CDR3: TGCGCCAGCGCCCACACGGGACTACAAGAGACCCAGTACTTC.

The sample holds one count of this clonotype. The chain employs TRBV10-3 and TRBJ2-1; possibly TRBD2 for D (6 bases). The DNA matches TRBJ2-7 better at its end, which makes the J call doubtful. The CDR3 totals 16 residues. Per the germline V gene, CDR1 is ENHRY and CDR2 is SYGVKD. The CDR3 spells CAISESDGSDYNEQYF. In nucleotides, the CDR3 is TGTGCCATCAGTGAGTCAGATGGGTCGGACTACAATGAGCAGTACTTC.

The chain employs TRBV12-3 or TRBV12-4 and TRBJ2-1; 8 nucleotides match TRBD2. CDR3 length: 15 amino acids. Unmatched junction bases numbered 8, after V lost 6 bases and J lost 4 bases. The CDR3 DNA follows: TGTGCCAGCAGCCCACCGGGGGGGCAGTACAATGAGCAGTTCTTC. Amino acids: CASSPPGGQYNEQFF.

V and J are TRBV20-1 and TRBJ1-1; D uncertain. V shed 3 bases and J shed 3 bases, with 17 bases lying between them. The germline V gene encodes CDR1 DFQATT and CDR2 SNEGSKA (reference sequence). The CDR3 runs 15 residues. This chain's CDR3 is CSARIEESWYTEAFF. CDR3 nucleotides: TGCAGTGCTAGGATTGAAGAGTCGTGGTACACTGAAGCTTTCTTT.

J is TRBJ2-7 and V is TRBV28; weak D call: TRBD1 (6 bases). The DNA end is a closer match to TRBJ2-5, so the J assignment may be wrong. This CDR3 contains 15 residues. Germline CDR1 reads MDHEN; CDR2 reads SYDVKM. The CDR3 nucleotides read TGTGCCAGCAGTACCCCGGGACACCTGGGAGAGACCCAGTACTTC. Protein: CASSTPGHLGETQYF.

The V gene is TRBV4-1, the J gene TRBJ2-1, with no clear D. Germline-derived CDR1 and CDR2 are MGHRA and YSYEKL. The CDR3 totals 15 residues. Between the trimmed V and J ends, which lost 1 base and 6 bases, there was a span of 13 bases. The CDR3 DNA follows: TGCGCCAGCAGCCAAGCGGCAAATACAATCAATGAGCAGTTCTTC. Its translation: CASSQAANTINEQFF.

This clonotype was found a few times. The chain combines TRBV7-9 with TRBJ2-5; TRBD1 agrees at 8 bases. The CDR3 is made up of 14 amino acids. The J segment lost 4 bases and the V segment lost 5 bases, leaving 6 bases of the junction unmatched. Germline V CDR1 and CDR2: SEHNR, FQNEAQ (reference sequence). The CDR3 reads CASSQDREVETQYF. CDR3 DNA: TGTGCCAGCAGCCAGGACAGGGAAGTAGAGACCCAGTACTTC.

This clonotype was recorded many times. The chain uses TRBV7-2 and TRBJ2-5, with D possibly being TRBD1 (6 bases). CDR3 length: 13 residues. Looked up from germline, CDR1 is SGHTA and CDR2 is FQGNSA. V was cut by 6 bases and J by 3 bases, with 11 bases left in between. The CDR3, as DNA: TGTGCCAGCAGTTTGTCAGGGGAAGAGACCCAGTACTTC. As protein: CASSLSGEETQYF.

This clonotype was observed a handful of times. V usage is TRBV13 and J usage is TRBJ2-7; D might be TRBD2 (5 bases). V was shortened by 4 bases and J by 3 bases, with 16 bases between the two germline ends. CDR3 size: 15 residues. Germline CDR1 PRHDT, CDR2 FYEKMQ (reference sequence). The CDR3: CASSYGGSRLYEQYF. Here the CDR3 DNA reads TGTGCCAGCAGCTACGGCGGGTCTAGGCTCTACGAGCAGTACTTC.

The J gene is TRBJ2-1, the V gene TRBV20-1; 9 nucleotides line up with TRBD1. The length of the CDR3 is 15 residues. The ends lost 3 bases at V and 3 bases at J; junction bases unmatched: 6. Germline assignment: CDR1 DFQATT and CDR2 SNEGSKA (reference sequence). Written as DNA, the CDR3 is TGCAGTGCTAGGCCGGGGACAGGGTACTACAATGAGCAGTTCTTC. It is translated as CSARPGTGYYNEQFF.

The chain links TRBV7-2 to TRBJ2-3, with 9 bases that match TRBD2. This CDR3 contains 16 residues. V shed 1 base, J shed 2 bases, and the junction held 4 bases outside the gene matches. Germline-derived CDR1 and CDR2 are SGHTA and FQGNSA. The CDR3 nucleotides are TGTGCCAGCAGCTTAGATGGGACTAGCCCCACAGATACGCAGTATTTT. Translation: CASSLDGTSPTDTQYF.

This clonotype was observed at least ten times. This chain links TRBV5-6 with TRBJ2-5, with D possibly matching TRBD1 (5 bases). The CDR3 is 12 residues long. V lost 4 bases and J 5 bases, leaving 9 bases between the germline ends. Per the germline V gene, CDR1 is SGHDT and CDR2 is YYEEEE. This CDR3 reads CASSLDSETQYF. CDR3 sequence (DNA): TGTGCCAGCAGCCTCGACAGTGAGACCCAGTACTTC. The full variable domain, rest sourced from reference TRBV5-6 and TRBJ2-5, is DAGVTQSPTHLIKTRGQQVTLRCSPKSGHDTVSWYQQALGQGPQFIFQYYEEEERQRGNFPDRFSGHQFPNYSSELNVNALLLGDSALYLCASSLDSETQYFGPGTRLLVL.

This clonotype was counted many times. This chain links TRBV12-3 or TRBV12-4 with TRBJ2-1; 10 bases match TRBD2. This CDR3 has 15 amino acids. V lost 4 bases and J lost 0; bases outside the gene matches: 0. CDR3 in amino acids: CASSSSGSSYNEQFF. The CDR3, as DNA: TGTGCCAGCAGTTCTAGCGGGAGCTCCTACAATGAGCAGTTCTTC.

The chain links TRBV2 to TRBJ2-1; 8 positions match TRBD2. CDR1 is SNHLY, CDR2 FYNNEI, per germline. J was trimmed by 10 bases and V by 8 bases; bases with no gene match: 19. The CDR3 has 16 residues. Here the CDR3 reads CASPPTGTRFSYEQFF. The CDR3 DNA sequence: TGTGCCAGCCCCCCCACGGGGACTAGGTTTTCCTACGAGCAGTTCTTC.